The 7 T cell receptor beta chains given below trace back to one sample, sequenced in a study of T cell responses to AZD1222 COVID-19 vaccine. Sequencing used immunoSEQ multiplex PCR; TCRdb keeps in-frame clones, though not all of them. This table has 100,000 to 120,000 clones, about 90% appearing once. Sequences were derived from peripheral blood, sampled 28 days after the second AZD1222 dose. Every receptor here comes from an adult who received the AZD1222 COVID-19 vaccine.

The rearrangement joins TRBV5-5 to TRBJ2-7, with no clear D. Trimming shortened V by 2 bases and J by 3 bases, and 9 bases separated the two germline ends. The CDR3 is 13 amino acids. Germline CDR1 is SGHKS and CDR2 is YYEKEE (reference sequence). The CDR3 sequence: CASSFHGYYEQYF. The CDR3 coding sequence is TGTGCCAGCAGCTTTCACGGGTACTACGAGCAGTACTTC.

The chain uses TRBV6-2 or TRBV6-3 and TRBJ1-5; D might be TRBD1 (5 bases). Trimming shortened V by 2 bases and J by 1 base, and 9 bases separated the two germline ends. This CDR3 is 15 amino acids long. Germline V gene data show CDR1 as MNHEY and CDR2 as SVGEGT. The CDR3 nucleotides are TGTGCCAGCAGTTACCTAGACAGCAGCAATCAGCCCCAGCATTTT. Its protein is CASSYLDSSNQPQHF.

The genes are TRBV28 and TRBJ1-2, with D possibly TRBD1 on 5 matching bases. The CDR3 extends over 14 amino acids. Germline values: CDR1 MDHEN, CDR2 SYDVKM. V shed 4 bases and J shed 7 bases, with 16 bases lying between them. CDR3 DNA: TGTGCCAGCAGTTCCCCAGGCAGGGCTGGTGGCTACACCTTC. It codes for CASSSPGRAGGYTF.

This chain joins TRBV7-6 and TRBJ2-1; D not certain. The germline gives CDR1 SGHVS, CDR2 FNYEAQ. The CDR3 spans 17 residues. The germline V and J ends were trimmed by 5 bases and 6 bases, with 23 bases remaining between them. The CDR3 reads CASSRAPRSSGFNEQFF. DNA of the CDR3: TGTGCCAGCAGCCGGGCGCCCCGTAGCAGTGGGTTCAATGAGCAGTTCTTC.

This clone has a handful of counts. The CDR3 protein is CASSRDGEQYF. CDR3 DNA: TGTGCCAGCAGCCGGGACGGCGAGCAGTACTTC. The rearrangement links TRBV9 to TRBJ2-7; D assignment may be TRBD1 or TRBD2 (5 bases each). Deletions cut 4 bases from V and 6 bases from J, with 8 bases between. This CDR3 has 11 amino acids. Germline V gives CDR1 SGDLS, CDR2 YYNGEE. The whole variable domain, filled in from reference TRBV9 and TRBJ2-7, reads DSGVTQTPKHLITATGQRVTLRCSPRSGDLSVYWYQQSLDQGLQFLIQYYNGEERAKGNILERFSAQQFPDLHSELNLSSLELGDSALYFCASSRDGEQYFGPGTRLTVT.

The chain has TRBV11-2 and TRBJ2-1; TRBD2 might be the D (5 bases). V lost 2 bases and J lost 10, with 15 bases in between. This CDR3 spans 14 amino acids. CDR1 is SGHAT, CDR2 FQNNGV, per germline. CDR3 sequence (DNA): TGTGCCAGCAGCTTACTGTTAACCCGGGGAGAGCAGTTCTTC. It encodes CASSLLLTRGEQFF.

The rearrangement links TRBV12-3 or TRBV12-4 to TRBJ1-5; 7 bases line up with TRBD1. V gave up 3 bases and J gave up 16 bases; unmatched junction bases: 9. This CDR3 has 12 amino acids. This CDR3 reads CASSFQGEGNHF. The CDR3 coding sequence is TGTGCCAGCAGTTTTCAGGGGGAGGGTAATCATTTT.